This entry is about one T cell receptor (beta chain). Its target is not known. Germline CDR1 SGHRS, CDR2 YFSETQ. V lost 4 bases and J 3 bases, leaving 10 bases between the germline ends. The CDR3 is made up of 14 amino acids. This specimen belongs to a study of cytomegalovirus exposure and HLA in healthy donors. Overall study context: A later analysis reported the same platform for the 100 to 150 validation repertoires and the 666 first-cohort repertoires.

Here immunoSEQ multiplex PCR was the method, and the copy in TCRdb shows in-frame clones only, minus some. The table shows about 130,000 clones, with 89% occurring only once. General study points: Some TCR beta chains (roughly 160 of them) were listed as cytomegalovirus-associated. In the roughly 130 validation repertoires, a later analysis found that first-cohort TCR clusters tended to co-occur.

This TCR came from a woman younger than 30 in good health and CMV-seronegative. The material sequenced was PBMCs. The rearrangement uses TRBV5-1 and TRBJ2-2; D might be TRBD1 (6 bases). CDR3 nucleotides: TGCGCCAGCAGCCCAGGACAGTACACCGGGGAGCTGTTTTTT. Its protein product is CASSPGQYTGELFF.